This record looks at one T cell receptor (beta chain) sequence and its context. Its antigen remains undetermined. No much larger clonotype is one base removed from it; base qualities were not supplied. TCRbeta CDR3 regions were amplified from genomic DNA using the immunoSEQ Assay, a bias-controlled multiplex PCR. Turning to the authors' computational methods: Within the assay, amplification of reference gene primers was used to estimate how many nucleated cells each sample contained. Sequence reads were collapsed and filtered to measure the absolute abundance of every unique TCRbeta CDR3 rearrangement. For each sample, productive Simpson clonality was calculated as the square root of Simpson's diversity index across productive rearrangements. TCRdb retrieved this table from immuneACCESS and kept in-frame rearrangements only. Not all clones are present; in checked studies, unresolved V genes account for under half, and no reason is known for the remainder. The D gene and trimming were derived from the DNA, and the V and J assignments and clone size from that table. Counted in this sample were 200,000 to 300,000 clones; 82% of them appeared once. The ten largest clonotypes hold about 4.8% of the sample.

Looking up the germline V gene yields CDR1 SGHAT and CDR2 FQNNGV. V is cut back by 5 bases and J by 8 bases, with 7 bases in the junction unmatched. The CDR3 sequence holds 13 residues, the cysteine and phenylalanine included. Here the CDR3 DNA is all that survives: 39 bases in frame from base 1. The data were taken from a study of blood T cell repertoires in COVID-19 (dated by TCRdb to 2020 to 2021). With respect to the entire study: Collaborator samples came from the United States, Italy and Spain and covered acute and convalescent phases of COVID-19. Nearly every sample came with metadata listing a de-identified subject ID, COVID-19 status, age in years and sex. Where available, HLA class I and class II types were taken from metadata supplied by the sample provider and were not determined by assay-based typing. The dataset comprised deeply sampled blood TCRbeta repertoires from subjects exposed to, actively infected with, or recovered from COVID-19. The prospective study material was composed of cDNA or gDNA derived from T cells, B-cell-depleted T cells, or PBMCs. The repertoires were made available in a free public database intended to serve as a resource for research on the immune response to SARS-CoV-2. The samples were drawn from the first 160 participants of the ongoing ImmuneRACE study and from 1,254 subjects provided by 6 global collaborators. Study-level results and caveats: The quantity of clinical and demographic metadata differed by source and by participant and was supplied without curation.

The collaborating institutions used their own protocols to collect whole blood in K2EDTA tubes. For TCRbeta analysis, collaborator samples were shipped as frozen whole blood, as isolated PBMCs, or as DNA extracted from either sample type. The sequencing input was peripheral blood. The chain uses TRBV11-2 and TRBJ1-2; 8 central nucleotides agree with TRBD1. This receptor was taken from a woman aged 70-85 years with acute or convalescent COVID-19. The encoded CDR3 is CASSPGQVAGYTF. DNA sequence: TGTGCCAGCAGCCCGGGACAGGTTGCCGGCTACACCTTC.